The next 25 T cell receptor beta chains were all read from a single sample in a study of shared clonotypes between healthy human individuals. The assay was immunoSEQ multiplex PCR, and TCRdb's table has in-frame clones only and misses some. The sample comprises more than 1,200,000 clones, just under 99% of which are singletons, and roughly 0.36% rests with the top ten. Sequencing used naive CD4+ T cells sorted from blood. Subset specified: CD45RA+ positively selected. The receptors derive from a young man in good health.

CDR3 DNA: TGTGCCAGCAGCTTGGGGGTGACAGGGAGAAATCAGCCCCAGCATTTT. This gives the protein CASSLGVTGRNQPQHF. The V gene is TRBV5-5, the J gene TRBJ1-5; 7 bases fit TRBD1. This CDR3 is built from 16 residues. The V segment lost 0 bases and the J segment 4 bases; nucleotides outside the gene matches: 7. Germline-derived CDR1 and CDR2 are SGHKS and YYEKEE (reference sequence). The full variable domain, its missing parts supplied by reference TRBV5-5 and TRBJ1-5, is DAGVTQSPTHLIKTRGQQVTLRCSPISGHKSVSWYQQVLGQGPQFIFQYYEKEERGRGNFPDRFSARQFPNYSSELNVNALLLGDSALYLCASSLGVTGRNQPQHFGDGTRLSIL.

The chain employs TRBV10-3 and TRBJ2-7; D possibly corresponds to TRBD2 (5 bases). Trimming left V 0 bases short and J 2 bases short, with 8 bases between. The germline V gene encodes CDR1 ENHRY and CDR2 SYGVKD. This CDR3 has 14 amino acids. The CDR3, as DNA: TGTGCCATCAGTGAGTCCGGGGAAGCCTACGAGCAGTACTTC. This gives the protein CAISESGEAYEQYF.

The chain recombines TRBV4-1 with TRBJ2-1; D gene uncertain. The germline gives CDR1 MGHRA, CDR2 YSYEKL. V dropped 0 bases and J dropped 0 bases, with 15 bases sitting between them. The CDR3 sequence is 18 residues long. The CDR3 sequence: CASSQDPPSRVSYNEQFF. CDR3 DNA sequence: TGCGCCAGCAGCCAAGATCCTCCCTCTAGGGTCTCCTACAATGAGCAGTTCTTC.

CDR3 DNA sequence: TGTGCCAGCAGTCGGGACCAAGTCCAAAAGGGGCAGTTCTTC. It yields the protein CASSRDQVQKGQFF. The chain recombines TRBV27 with TRBJ2-1; the D call may be TRBD1 or TRBD2 (5 bases each). V lost 5 bases, J lost 12 bases, and 20 bases lay in between. Germline V CDR1 and CDR2: MNHEY, SMNVEV (reference sequence). The CDR3 extends over 14 amino acids.

The rearrangement uses TRBV5-1 and TRBJ1-2, with 8 nucleotides matching TRBD1. Germline CDR1 SGHRS, CDR2 YFSETQ. The CDR3 has 14 residues. V dropped 2 bases and J dropped 4; count of bases not matched to a gene: 4. In DNA, the CDR3 is TGCGCCAGCAGCTTAGACAGGGGAACCTATGGCTACACCTTC. Its protein product is CASSLDRGTYGYTF. Combining the CDR3 with reference TRBV5-1 and TRBJ1-2 gives the whole variable domain KAGVTQTPRYLIKTRGQQVTLSCSPISGHRSVSWYQQTPGQGLQFLFEYFSETQRNKGNFPGRFSGRQFSNSRSEMNVSTLELGDSALYLCASSLDRGTYGYTFGSGTRLTVV.

This clone appeared a single time. Other DNA variants within this sample encode the same CDR3. The chain joins TRBV7-9 to TRBJ2-7; TRBD2 matches at 11 bases. The CDR3 length is 15 residues. V shed 4 bases and J 2 bases; nucleotides not matched to a gene: 4. Germline values: CDR1 SEHNR, CDR2 FQNEAQ (reference sequence). This chain's CDR3 is CASSYLAGGTYEQYF. CDR3 bases: TGTGCCAGCAGCTATCTAGCGGGAGGTACCTACGAGCAGTACTTC.

V usage is TRBV5-1 and J usage is TRBJ2-3; possibly TRBD1 or TRBD2 for D (7 bases each). The germline V gene has CDR1 SGHRS and CDR2 YFSETQ. This CDR3 has 18 residues. The V end lost 4 bases, the J end lost 2 bases, and 23 bases lay between the germline ends. The CDR3 is CASSREGAHAPTTDTQYF. Here the CDR3 DNA reads TGCGCCAGCAGCAGGGAGGGGGCGCACGCCCCCACCACAGATACGCAGTATTTT.

This clone was seen only once. Other DNA sequences of this sample code for an identical CDR3. The rearrangement links TRBV7-2 to TRBJ1-1, with unresolved D. V was cut by 5 bases and J by 0 bases, with 10 bases left in between. Germline assignment: CDR1 SGHTA and CDR2 FQGNSA. The CDR3 loop spans 14 amino acids. The CDR3 sequence: CASSLQGLNTEAFF. The CDR3 bases are TGTGCCAGCAGCCTGCAAGGCCTGAACACTGAAGCTTTCTTT.

The genes are TRBV5-4 and TRBJ2-5; TRBD2 matches at 13 bases. This CDR3 is built from 16 residues. With V trimmed by 3 bases and J by 4 bases, 6 bases remained unmatched. CDR1 is SGHNT and CDR2 is YYREEE in the germline V gene (reference sequence). CDR3 DNA: TGTGCCAGCAGCTACAGACTAGCGGGAGGAACAGAGACCCAGTACTTC. It codes for CASSYRLAGGTETQYF.

The chain joins TRBV29-1 to TRBJ2-7; D is undetermined. V lost 5 bases and J lost 0, with 8 bases in between. The CDR3 contains 12 residues. CDR1 SQVTM and CDR2 ANQGSEA come from the germline V gene. CDR3 amino acids: CSVRPSSYEQYF. The DNA for the CDR3 is TGCAGCGTTCGGCCAAGCTCCTACGAGCAGTACTTC.

The chain joins TRBV4-1 to TRBJ2-2; no reliable D call. The V gene's germline CDR1 is MGHRA and CDR2 YSYEKL. V was trimmed by 4 bases and J by 6 bases, leaving 3 bases between them. The CDR3 loop spans 11 amino acids. The CDR3 region has the DNA TGCGCCAGCAGCCCTCCCGGGGAGCTGTTTTTT. It specifies CASSPPGELFF.

V usage is TRBV5-4 and J usage is TRBJ2-7; no reliable D call. This CDR3 contains 14 residues. Looked up from germline, CDR1 is SGHNT and CDR2 is YYREEE (reference sequence). Trimming took off 4 bases at V and 0 bases at J, with 11 bases between the two ends. DNA of the CDR3: TGTGCCAGCAGCAACCCGTCAGACTCCTACGAGCAGTACTTC. Protein sequence: CASSNPSDSYEQYF.

About this clone itself: Other DNA sequences in this specimen translate into the identical CDR3. This chain links TRBV5-4 with TRBJ2-5, with D hard to call. Germline V lookup: CDR1 SGHNT, CDR2 YYREEE (reference sequence). The CDR3 covers 12 residues. V lost 1 base and J lost 2, with 3 bases in between. The CDR3, as DNA: TGTGCCAGCAGCTTGCCGCAAGAGACCCAGTACTTC. This encodes CASSLPQETQYF. The full variable domain, completed using reference TRBV5-4 and TRBJ2-5, is ETGVTQSPTHLIKTRGQQVTLRCSSQSGHNTVSWYQQALGQGPQFIFQYYREEENGRGNFPPRFSGLQFPNYSSELNVNALELDDSALYLCASSLPQETQYFGPGTRLLVL.

V usage is TRBV2 and J usage is TRBJ1-1; no firm D call. In germline, CDR1 is SNHLY, CDR2 FYNNEI. This CDR3 contains 14 residues. With 6 bases removed from V and 2 bases from J, the gap between germline ends came to 13 bases. The CDR3 sequence is CASSNWVSNTEAFF. CDR3 DNA: TGTGCCAGCAGCAATTGGGTCTCCAACACTGAAGCTTTCTTT.

On this clone: One end of the junction varies from germline; a read error may be responsible. This chain joins TRBV7-7 and TRBJ2-5, with a tentative D call TRBD2 (7 bases). Germline CDR1 reads SSHAT; CDR2 reads FNYEAQ (reference sequence). CDR3 length: 14 residues. The CDR3 loop is CASSTGEGVGTQYF. The DNA of the CDR3 is TGTGCTAGCAGCACGGGGGAGGGGGTCGGGACCCAGTACTTC.

A single count supports this clone. V and J are TRBV29-1 and TRBJ2-1, with D tentatively TRBD2 (6 bases). The germline CDR1 and CDR2 sequences are SQVTM and ANQGSEA. This CDR3 comprises 17 residues. V was shortened by 4 bases and J by 5 bases, with 24 bases between the two germline ends. The CDR3 DNA sequence: TGCAGCGTTGGGGGGAACTTCGCCGGACTAATCGACAATGAGCAGTTCTTC. Encoded protein: CSVGGNFAGLIDNEQFF.

V gene TRBV7-6 combines with J gene TRBJ2-1, with TRBD1 matching over 8 bases. This CDR3 is 15 amino acids long. V lost 4 bases to trimming and J lost 8 bases; unmatched junction nucleotides: 10. Germline V CDR1 and CDR2: SGHVS, FNYEAQ. Here the CDR3 DNA reads TGTGCCAGCAGCTCAGCAGGGCAGGGGGCCCATGAGCAGTTCTTC. It yields the protein CASSSAGQGAHEQFF.

The chain is built from TRBV15 and TRBJ2-7; tentatively, D is TRBD2 (5 bases). Germline assignment: CDR1 LNHNV and CDR2 YYDKDF (reference sequence). The CDR3 consists of 17 residues. The V and J ends lost 0 bases and 0 bases respectively, with 15 bases between them. CDR3 in amino acids: CATSRDPPGSFSYEQYF. The CDR3 nucleotides read TGTGCCACCAGCAGAGATCCCCCGGGATCCTTCTCCTACGAGCAGTACTTC.

The V call is TRBV28, the J call TRBJ1-2, with 7 nucleotides matching TRBD1. After removal of 5 bases from V and 7 bases from J, the junction contained 4 bases not matched to a gene. This CDR3 comprises 12 residues. Looked up from germline, CDR1 is MDHEN and CDR2 is SYDVKM. The CDR3 loop reads CASSRDSGGYTF. In nucleotides, the CDR3 is TGTGCCAGCAGTAGGGACAGCGGTGGCTACACCTTC.

In this sample, this clone turned up once. Other DNA sequences in the same sample also yield this CDR3. The rearrangement joins TRBV2 to TRBJ2-7; no reliable D call. Looked up from germline, CDR1 is SNHLY and CDR2 is FYNNEI. V was trimmed by 4 bases and J by 2 bases, leaving 3 bases between them. The CDR3 sequence is 11 residues long. CDR3 sequence: CASSVTYEQYF. In DNA, the CDR3 is TGTGCCAGCAGTGTTACCTACGAGCAGTACTTC.

V usage is TRBV5-1 and J usage is TRBJ2-7; tentatively, D is TRBD2 (5 bases). Germline loops: CDR1 SGHRS, CDR2 YFSETQ. Trimming cost V 0 bases and J 6 bases, with 13 bases left between them. The CDR3 contains 14 residues. The CDR3 DNA is TGCGCCAGCAGCTTGGGAGGGCCCCTATTCGAGCAGTACTTC. Amino acid sequence: CASSLGGPLFEQYF.

The rearrangement links TRBV9 to TRBJ2-3; 9 nucleotides agree with TRBD2. The CDR3 spans 15 residues. After removal of 4 bases from V and 8 bases from J, the junction contained 11 bases not matched to a gene. The V gene's germline CDR1 is SGDLS and CDR2 YYNGEE. The DNA for the CDR3 is TGTGCCAGCAGCTCGCTAGCGGGATTTGGAGGTACGCAGTATTTT. It encodes CASSSLAGFGGTQYF.

This chain joins TRBV5-6 and TRBJ2-3; D gene unclear. Germline lookup yields CDR1 SGHDT and CDR2 YYEEEE. This CDR3 is built from 15 residues. The ends were cut back, 6 bases at V and 1 base at J, with 15 bases in the middle. This chain's CDR3 is CASNPLQIRTDTQYF. DNA of the CDR3: TGTGCCAGCAACCCATTACAGATACGCACAGATACGCAGTATTTT.

Only one count was recorded for this clone. J is TRBJ2-1 and V is TRBV4-1; the D gene is possibly TRBD1 (5 bases). This CDR3 has 16 amino acids. V was trimmed by 2 bases and J by 0 bases, leaving 11 bases between them. CDR1 and CDR2 from the germline V gene are MGHRA and YSYEKL. CDR3 DNA sequence: TGCGCCAGCAGCCAATTTTCTGGGGCCTCCTACAATGAGCAGTTCTTC. Its protein product is CASSQFSGASYNEQFF.

CDR3 nucleotides: TGTGCCTGGAGTGTATCCGTGAACACTGAAGCTTTCTTT. Translating gives CAWSVSVNTEAFF. The J gene is TRBJ1-1, the V gene TRBV30, with D hard to call. This CDR3 region has 13 residues. V lost 0 bases to trimming and J lost 0 bases, with 5 bases between them. From germline, CDR1 is GTSNPN and CDR2 SVGIG (reference sequence).